These T cell receptor beta chains were read from a single sample in a study of blood T cell repertoires in COVID-19. The table came from immunoSEQ multiplex PCR; TCRdb's copy has only in-frame clones and leaves some out. Of more than 300,000 clones listed, about 87% were seen once; the top ten hold more than 9%. Sequences were obtained from peripheral blood. These TCRs come from a young woman with COVID-19, enrolled during active disease. Both conserved end residues are part of each CDR3. D genes are given only for firm matches. The size of a clone is reported for some rows only, either as once, few or many, or as a class for expanded clones.

TRBJ2-2,TRBV2,TRBD1,-,TGTGCCAGCAGTCTTACAGGGGGCCCCGGGGAGCTGTTTTTT,CASSLTGGPGELFF
TRBJ1-3,TRBV2,TRBD1,-,TGTGCCAGCAGCGAGACAGGGGGCACGCTCTCTGGAAACACCATATATTTT,CASSETGGTLSGNTIYF
TRBJ2-7,TRBV7-9,TRBD2,-,TGTGCCAGCAGCTTCCCGACTAGCGGGACCGACGAGCAGTACTTC,CASSFPTSGTDEQYF
TRBJ2-1,TRBV3-1/TRBV3-2,TRBD2,-,TGTGCCAGCAGCCAAGAATTGGCTAGCGGGAGTCATGAGCAGTTCTTC,CASSQELASGSHEQFF
TRBJ1-2,TRBV3-1/TRBV3-2,TRBD1,-,TGTGCCAGCAGCCCGCGGACAGGGGGCGGTCCTGGCTACACCTTC,CASSPRTGGGPGYTF
TRBJ1-4,TRBV13,-,-,TGTGCCAGCAGCCCACAGGGACGGACTAATGAAAAACTGTTTTTT,CASSPQGRTNEKLFF
TRBJ2-3,TRBV23-1,-,-,TGCGCCAGCAGTCAAATAATATACGGGAGCACAGATACGCAGTATTTT,CASSQIIYGSTDTQYF
TRBJ1-2,TRBV2,TRBD1,-,TGTGCCAGCAAGGGGGCGGGACCCATTTTAGGCTACACCTTC,CASKGAGPILGYTF
TRBJ2-1,TRBV5-1,-,-,TGCGCCAGCAGCCCCTTAGAGGGGGATGAGCAGTTCTTC,CASSPLEGDEQFF
TRBJ2-1,TRBV5-1,TRBD2,-,TGCGCCAGCAGCTTGGCCGGGCGGGCTAGCGGATACAATGAGCAGTTCTTC,CASSLAGRASGYNEQFF
TRBJ2-2,TRBV18,-,-,TGTGCCAGCTCGCGGGACTGGGCGAACACCGGGGAGCTGTTTTTT,CASSRDWANTGELFF
TRBJ1-1,TRBV15,TRBD1,few,TGTGCCACCTCTACCGGACAGGGGCGGGCTTTCTTT,CATSTGQGRAFF
TRBJ2-7,TRBV19,-,-,TGTGCCAGTAGTATTCAAGACAGTGGTGTTGAGCAGTACTTC,CASSIQDSGVEQYF
TRBJ2-5,TRBV4-1,-,-,TGCGCCAGCAGCCCCGGGACACACCAAGAGACCCAGTACTTC,CASSPGTHQETQYF
TRBJ1-1,TRBV28,-,-,TGTGCCAGCAGGCCAGGGGTGAACACTGAAGCTTTCTTT,CASRPGVNTEAFF
TRBJ1-3,TRBV19,-,-,TGTGCCAGTTGTGGGGCTCACTCTGGAAACACCATATATTTT,CASCGAHSGNTIYF
TRBJ2-1,TRBV10-1,TRBD1,few,TGCGCCAGCAGTGGACCGGGACAGGGGAACAATGAGCAGTTCTTC,CASSGPGQGNNEQFF
TRBJ1-1,TRBV5-1,-,-,TGCGCCAGCAGCATCACAGGGAACACTGAAGCTTTCTTT,CASSITGNTEAFF
TRBJ1-6,TRBV10-2,-,-,TGCGCCAGCAGCCGAGAAGCACGGGATAATTCACCCCTCCACTTT,CASSREARDNSPLHF
TRBJ2-2,TRBV21-1,-,-,TGTGCCAGCATCCCTAGCGGGAGGGGGGGGGAGCTGTTTTTT,CASIPSGRGGELFF
TRBJ2-7,TRBV28,TRBD2,-,TGTGCCAGCAGGGGAGGGCTTTGGGAGCAGTACTTC,CASRGGLWEQYF
TRBJ2-3,TRBV28,TRBD2,-,TGTGCCAGCGATCCGAAGGGCAGGCTGCTAGCGGGAGTTCCTACAGATACGCAGTATTTT,CASDPKGRLLAGVPTDTQYF
TRBJ1-4,TRBV4-3,TRBD1,-,TGCGCCAGCAGCCTTGGACAGGATCGTAATGAAAAACTGTTTTTT,CASSLGQDRNEKLFF
TRBJ1-1,TRBV7-9,-,-,TGTGCCAGCAGCTTGTGGACCAGGGTAATGAACACTGAAGCTTTCTTT,CASSLWTRVMNTEAFF
TRBJ2-1,TRBV3-1/TRBV3-2,-,-,TGTGCCAGCAGCCTTAGGGTCGGGGGTGAGCAGTTCTTC,CASSLRVGGEQFF
TRBJ2-5,TRBV9,TRBD2,-,TGTGCCAGCAGCGTAGATATCGGGGGGTGGCAAGAGACCCAGTACTTC,CASSVDIGGWQETQYF
TRBJ2-3,TRBV19,-,-,TGTGCCGTGGGGCAGGGGACAGATACGCAGTATTTT,CAVGQGTDTQYF
TRBJ2-5,TRBV7-3,-,-,TGTGCCAGCAGCTTATCCCTTGGCCCCCAAGAGACCCAGTACTTC,CASSLSLGPQETQYF
TRBJ1-1,TRBV24-1,-,-,TGTGCCACCAGTCGCACTGAAGCTTTCTTT,CATSRTEAFF